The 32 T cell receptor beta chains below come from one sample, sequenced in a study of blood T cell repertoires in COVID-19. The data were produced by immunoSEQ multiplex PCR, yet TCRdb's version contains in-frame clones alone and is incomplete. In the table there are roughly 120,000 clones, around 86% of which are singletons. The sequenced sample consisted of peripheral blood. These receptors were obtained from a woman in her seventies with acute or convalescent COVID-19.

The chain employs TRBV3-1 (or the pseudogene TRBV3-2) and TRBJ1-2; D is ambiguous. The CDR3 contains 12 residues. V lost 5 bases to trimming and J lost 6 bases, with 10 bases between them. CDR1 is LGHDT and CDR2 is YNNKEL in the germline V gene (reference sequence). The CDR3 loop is CASSSNQDGYTF. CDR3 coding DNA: TGTGCCAGCAGCTCCAACCAGGATGGCTACACCTTC.

This chain's CDR3 is CASSESSGGNTGELFF. The CDR3 DNA is TGCGCCAGCAGTGAGTCGAGCGGGGGGAACACCGGGGAGCTGTTTTTT. The chain couples TRBV10-1 to TRBJ2-2, with 8 bases fitting TRBD2. The CDR3 is 16 residues long. V lost 0 bases and J lost 1; bases outside the gene matches: 1. The germline gives CDR1 WNHNN, CDR2 SYGVQD (reference sequence).

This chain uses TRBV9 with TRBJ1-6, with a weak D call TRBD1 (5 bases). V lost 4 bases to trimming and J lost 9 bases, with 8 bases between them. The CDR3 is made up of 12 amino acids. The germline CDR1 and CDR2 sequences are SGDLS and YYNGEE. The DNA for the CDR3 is TGTGCCAGCAGCTCAGGGTCTTCACCCCTCCACTTT. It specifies CASSSGSSPLHF. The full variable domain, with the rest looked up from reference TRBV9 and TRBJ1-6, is DSGVTQTPKHLITATGQRVTLRCSPRSGDLSVYWYQQSLDQGLQFLIQYYNGEERAKGNILERFSAQQFPDLHSELNLSSLELGDSALYFCASSSGSSPLHFGNGTRLTVT.

The CDR3 spells CASRRGSYEQYF. Written as DNA, the CDR3 is TGTGCCAGCAGACGGGGCTCCTACGAGCAGTACTTC. The V gene is TRBV6-5, the J gene TRBJ2-7; D perhaps matches TRBD2 (5 bases). The CDR3 extends over 12 amino acids. V lost 6 bases and J 0 bases, leaving 6 bases between the germline ends. CDR1 MNHEY and CDR2 SVGAGI come from the germline V gene.

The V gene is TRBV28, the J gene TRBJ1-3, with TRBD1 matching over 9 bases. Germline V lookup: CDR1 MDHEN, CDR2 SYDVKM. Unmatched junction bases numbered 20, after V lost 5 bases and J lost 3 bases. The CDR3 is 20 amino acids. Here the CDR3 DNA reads TGTGCCAGCAGTCTAGACAGGGGGACAGGCCTCCCCACTCTTGGAAACACCATATATTTT. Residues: CASSLDRGTGLPTLGNTIYF.

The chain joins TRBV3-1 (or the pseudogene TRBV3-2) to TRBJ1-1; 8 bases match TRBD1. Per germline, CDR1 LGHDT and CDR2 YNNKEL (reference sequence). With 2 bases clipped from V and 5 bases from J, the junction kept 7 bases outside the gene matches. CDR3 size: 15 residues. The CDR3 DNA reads TGTGCCAGCAGCCAATGGACAGGGCGAGGGACTGAAGCTTTCTTT. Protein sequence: CASSQWTGRGTEAFF.

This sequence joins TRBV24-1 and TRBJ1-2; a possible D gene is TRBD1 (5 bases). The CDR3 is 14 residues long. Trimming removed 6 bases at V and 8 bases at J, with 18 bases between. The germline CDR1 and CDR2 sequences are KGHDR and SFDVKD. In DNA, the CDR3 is TGTGCCACCAGTTCTTCGGACCCCAGGGTCGGCTACACCTTC. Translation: CATSSSDPRVGYTF.

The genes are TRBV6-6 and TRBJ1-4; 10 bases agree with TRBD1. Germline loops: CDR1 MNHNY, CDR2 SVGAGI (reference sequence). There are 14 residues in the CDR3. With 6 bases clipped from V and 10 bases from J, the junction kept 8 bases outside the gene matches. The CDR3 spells CASSPGTGAPKLFF. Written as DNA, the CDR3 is TGTGCCAGCAGCCCCGGGACAGGGGCACCAAAACTGTTTTTT.

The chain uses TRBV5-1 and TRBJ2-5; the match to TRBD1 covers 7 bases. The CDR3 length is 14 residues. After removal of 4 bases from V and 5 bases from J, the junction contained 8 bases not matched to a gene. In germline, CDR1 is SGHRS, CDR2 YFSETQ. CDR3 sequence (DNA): TGCGCCAGCAGCGGAACGACAGGGTCGGAGACCCAGTACTTC. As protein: CASSGTTGSETQYF.

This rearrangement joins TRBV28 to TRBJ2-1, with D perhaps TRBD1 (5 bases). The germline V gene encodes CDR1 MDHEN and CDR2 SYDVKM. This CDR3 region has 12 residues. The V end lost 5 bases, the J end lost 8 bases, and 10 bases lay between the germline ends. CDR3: CASSPQGYEQFF. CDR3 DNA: TGTGCCAGCAGTCCCCAGGGTTATGAGCAGTTCTTC. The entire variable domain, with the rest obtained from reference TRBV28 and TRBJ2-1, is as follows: DVKVTQSSRYLVKRTGEKVFLECVQDMDHENMFWYRQDPGLGLRLIYFSYDVKMKEKGDIPEGYSVSREKKERFSLILESASTNQTSMYLCASSPQGYEQFFGPGTRLTVL.

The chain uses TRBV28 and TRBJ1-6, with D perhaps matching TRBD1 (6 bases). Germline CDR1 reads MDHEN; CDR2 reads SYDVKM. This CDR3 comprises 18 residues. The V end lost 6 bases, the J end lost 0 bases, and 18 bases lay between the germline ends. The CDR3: CASRAPGHRTSYNSPLHF. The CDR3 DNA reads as TGTGCCAGCAGGGCGCCGGGACACCGGACCTCCTATAATTCACCCCTCCACTTT. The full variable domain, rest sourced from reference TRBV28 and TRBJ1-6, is DVKVTQSSRYLVKRTGEKVFLECVQDMDHENMFWYRQDPGLGLRLIYFSYDVKMKEKGDIPEGYSVSREKKERFSLILESASTNQTSMYLCASRAPGHRTSYNSPLHFGNGTRLTVT.

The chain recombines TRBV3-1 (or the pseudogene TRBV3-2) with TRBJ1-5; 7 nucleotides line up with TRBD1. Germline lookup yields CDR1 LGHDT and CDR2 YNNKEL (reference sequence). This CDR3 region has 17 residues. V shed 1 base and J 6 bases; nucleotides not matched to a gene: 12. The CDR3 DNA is TGTGCCAGCAGCCAAGCACGCGGTCAGGGGGACAGTCAGCCCCAGCATTTT. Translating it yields CASSQARGQGDSQPQHF.

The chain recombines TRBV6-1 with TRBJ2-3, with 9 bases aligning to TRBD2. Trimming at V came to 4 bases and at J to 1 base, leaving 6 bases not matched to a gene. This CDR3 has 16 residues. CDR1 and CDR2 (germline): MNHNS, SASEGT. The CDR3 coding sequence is TGTGCCAGCAGTGGTATTGGCGGGGGGGGCACAGATACGCAGTATTTT. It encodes CASSGIGGGGTDTQYF.

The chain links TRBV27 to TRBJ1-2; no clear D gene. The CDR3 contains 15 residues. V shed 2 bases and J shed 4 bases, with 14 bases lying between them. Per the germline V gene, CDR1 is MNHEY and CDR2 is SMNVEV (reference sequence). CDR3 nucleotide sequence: TGTGCCAGCAGTTTAAAATTTCTGGGAGGCTATGGCTACACCTTC. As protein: CASSLKFLGGYGYTF.

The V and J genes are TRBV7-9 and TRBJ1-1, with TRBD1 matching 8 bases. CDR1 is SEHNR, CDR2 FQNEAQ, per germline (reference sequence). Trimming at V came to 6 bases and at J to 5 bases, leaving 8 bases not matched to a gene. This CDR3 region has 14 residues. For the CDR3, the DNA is TGTGCCAGCAGGGGGACAGGCCTAGGGACTGAAGCTTTCTTT. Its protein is CASRGTGLGTEAFF.

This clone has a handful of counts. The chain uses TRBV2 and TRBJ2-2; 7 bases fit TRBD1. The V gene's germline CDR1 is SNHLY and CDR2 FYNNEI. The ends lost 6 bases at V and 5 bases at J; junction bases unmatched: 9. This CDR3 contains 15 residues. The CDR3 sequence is CASREDQGDTGELFF. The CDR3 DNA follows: TGTGCCAGCAGGGAGGACCAGGGGGATACCGGGGAGCTGTTTTTT.

CDR3 residues: CASSQGSSGEYEQYF. The DNA for the CDR3 is TGCGCCAGCAGCCAAGGGTCTAGCGGGGAATACGAGCAGTACTTC. The rearrangement joins TRBV4-1 to TRBJ2-7; 9 bases line up with TRBD2. There are 15 residues in the CDR3. V was pared by 1 base and J by 4 bases, with 5 bases of the junction left unmatched. From germline, CDR1 is MGHRA and CDR2 YSYEKL.

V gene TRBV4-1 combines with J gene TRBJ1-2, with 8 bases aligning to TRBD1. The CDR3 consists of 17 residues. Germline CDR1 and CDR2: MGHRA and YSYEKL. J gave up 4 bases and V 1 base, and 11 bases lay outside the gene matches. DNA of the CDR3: TGCGCCAGCAGCCAAGCTACGAAAGGACAGGGCGGCTATGGCTACACCTTC. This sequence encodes CASSQATKGQGGYGYTF.

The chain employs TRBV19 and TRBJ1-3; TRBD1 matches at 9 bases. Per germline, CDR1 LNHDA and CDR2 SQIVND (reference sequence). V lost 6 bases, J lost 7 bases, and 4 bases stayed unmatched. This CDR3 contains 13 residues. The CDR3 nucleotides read TGTGCCAGTAGGCCCGGGACAGGGAACACCATATATTTT. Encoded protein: CASRPGTGNTIYF.

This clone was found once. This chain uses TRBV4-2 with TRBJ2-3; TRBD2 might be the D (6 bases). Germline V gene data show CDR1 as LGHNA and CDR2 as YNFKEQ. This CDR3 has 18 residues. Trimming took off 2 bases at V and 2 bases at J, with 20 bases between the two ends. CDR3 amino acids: CASSQRNRLGTATDTQYF. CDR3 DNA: TGTGCCAGCAGCCAACGAAACCGACTAGGGACTGCCACAGATACGCAGTATTTT.

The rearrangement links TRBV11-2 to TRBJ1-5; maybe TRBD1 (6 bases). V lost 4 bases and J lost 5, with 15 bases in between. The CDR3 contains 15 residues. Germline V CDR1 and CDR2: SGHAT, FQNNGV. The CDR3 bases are TGTGCCAGCAGCTCCGGAAGAGGGGGTCATCAGCCCCAGCATTTT. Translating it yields CASSSGRGGHQPQHF.

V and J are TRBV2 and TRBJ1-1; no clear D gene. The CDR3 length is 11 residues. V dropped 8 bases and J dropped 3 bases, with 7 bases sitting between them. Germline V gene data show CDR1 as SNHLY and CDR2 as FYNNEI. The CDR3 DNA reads TGTGCCAGCCGGGTTTACACTGAAGCTTTCTTT. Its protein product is CASRVYTEAFF.

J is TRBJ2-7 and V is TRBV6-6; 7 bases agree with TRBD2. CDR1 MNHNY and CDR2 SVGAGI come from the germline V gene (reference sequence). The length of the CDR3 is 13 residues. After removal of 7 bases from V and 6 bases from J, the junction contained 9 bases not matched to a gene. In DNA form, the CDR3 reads TGTGCCAGCAATTTGGGACTATCTGCCGAGCAGTACTTC. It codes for CASNLGLSAEQYF.

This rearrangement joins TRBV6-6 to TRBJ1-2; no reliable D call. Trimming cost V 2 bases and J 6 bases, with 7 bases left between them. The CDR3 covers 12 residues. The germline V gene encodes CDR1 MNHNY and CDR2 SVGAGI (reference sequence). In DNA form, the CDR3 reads TGTGCCAGCAGTTACGCTGGAGATGGCTACACCTTC. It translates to CASSYAGDGYTF.

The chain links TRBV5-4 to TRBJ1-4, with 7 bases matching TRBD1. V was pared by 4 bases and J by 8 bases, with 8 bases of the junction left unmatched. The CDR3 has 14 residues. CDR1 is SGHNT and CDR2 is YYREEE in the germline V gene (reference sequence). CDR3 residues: CASSQETGDEKLFF. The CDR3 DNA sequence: TGTGCCAGCAGCCAGGAAACAGGGGACGAAAAACTGTTTTTT.

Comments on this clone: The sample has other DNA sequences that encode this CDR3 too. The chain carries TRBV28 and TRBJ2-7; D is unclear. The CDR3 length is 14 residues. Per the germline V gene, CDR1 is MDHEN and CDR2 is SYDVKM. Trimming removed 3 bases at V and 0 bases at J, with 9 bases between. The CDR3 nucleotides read TGTGCCAGCAGTTTCCTTGACACCTCCTACGAGCAGTACTTC. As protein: CASSFLDTSYEQYF.

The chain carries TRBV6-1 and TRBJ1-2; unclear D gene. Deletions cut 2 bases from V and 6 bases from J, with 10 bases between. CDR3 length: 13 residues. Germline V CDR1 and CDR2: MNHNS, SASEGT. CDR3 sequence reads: CASSEWAADGYTF. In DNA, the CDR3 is TGTGCCAGCAGTGAATGGGCCGCTGATGGCTACACCTTC.

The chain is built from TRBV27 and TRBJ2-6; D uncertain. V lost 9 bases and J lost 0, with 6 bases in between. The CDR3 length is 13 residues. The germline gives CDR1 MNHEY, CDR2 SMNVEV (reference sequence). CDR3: CASSSSGANVLTF. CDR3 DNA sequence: TGTGCCAGTTCCTCCTCTGGGGCCAACGTCCTGACTTTC.

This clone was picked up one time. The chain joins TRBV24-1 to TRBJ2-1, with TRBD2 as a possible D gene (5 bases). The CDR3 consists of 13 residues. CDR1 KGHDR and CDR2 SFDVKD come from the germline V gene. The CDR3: CALEGSLYNEQFF. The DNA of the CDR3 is TGTGCTTTAGAGGGCTCGCTCTACAATGAGCAGTTCTTC.

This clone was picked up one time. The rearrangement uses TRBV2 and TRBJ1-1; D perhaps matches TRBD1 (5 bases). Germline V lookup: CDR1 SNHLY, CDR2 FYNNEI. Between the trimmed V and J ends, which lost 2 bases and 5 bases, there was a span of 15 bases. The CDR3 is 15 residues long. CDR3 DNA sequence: TGTGCCAGCAGTGAAACCGGGACTCTTGGAACTGAAGCTTTCTTT. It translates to CASSETGTLGTEAFF.

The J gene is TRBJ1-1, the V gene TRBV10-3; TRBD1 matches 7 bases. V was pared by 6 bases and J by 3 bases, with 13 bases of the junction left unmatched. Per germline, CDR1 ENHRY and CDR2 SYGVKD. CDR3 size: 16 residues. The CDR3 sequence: CAIRGGGAGTDTEAFF. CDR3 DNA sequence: TGTGCCATCAGAGGAGGGGGCGCCGGAACGGACACTGAAGCTTTCTTT.

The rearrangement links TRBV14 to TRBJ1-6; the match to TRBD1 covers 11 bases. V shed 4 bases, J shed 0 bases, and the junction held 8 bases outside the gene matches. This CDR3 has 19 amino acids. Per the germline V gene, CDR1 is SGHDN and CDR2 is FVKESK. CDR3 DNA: TGTGCCAGCAGCCCATGGACAGGGGGCTCGAGCTCCTATAATTCACCCCTCCACTTT. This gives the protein CASSPWTGGSSSYNSPLHF.